This T cell receptor beta chain was identified in a study of neurological immune-mediated disorders. Turning to this clonotype: The target antigen is unknown.

cDNA was made by 5'RACE with 10-nucleotide random UMIs. From 15-18 subjects, over 200 million TCR-beta sequences were obtained in each sequencing run. TCRdb passed the 5' RACE reads through MiXCR, listing each CDR3 protein once. This table holds roughly 60,000 distinct CDR3 sequences, 9.7% found once. Time point: longitudinal time-point 2. PBMCs stored at -80 C, numbering 2 million, were the origin of the unsorted libraries. Germline V gives CDR1 DFQATT, CDR2 SNEGSKA (reference sequence). The CDR3 has 13 amino acids. V was pared by 4 bases and J by 4 bases, with 14 bases between. The study, taken as a whole, reports: No expanded-clone CDR3 amino acid sequence recurred across subjects, suggesting private TCR-beta repertoires.

The receptor comes from a man younger than 45 in good health. The sequenced sample consisted of PBMCs. This rearrangement joins TRBV20-1 to TRBJ2-7; D remains unclear. DNA for the CDR3: TGCAGTGCTATGTACTTGGTGAAATACGAGCAGTACTTC. Its protein product is CSAMYLVKYEQYF.